A selection of T cell receptor beta chains follows, all from one sample in a study of T cell repertoires in cytomegalovirus infection. TCRdb recomputed calls from the reads with MiXCR, one row per CDR3 protein. The sample includes about 740,000 distinct CDR3 sequences, 35% of them seen just once. Material: PBMCs. The receptor source for this set is a human donor in good health (CMV status not recorded). Some clones in this sample may be carry-over from other donors' samples. CDR3s include the opening cysteine and the closing phenylalanine or tryptophan. A D gene is named only where the DNA matches it firmly. Not all rows give a size; the values are once, few, many and, for expanded clones, a class.

size: few; D: -; V: TRBV6-5; J: TRBJ1-2; DNA: TGTGCCAGCAGTTACTCGGAGGCAGACTACGGCTACACCTTC; CDR3: CASSYSEADYGYTF
size: -; D: -; V: TRBV7-9; J: TRBJ1-5; DNA: TGTGCCAGCAGCCAAATTGGCAATCAGCCCCAGCATTTT; CDR3: CASSQIGNQPQHF
size: -; D: TRBD1; V: TRBV6-6; J: TRBJ2-7; DNA: TGTGCCAGCAGTTACACTAGGACAGGGCATGCTCCCTACGAGCAGTACTTC; CDR3: CASSYTRTGHAPYEQYF
size: -; D: TRBD2; V: TRBV2; J: TRBJ2-1; DNA: TGTGCCAGCAGTAAACTAGCGGGAGTAAATGAGCAGTTCTTC; CDR3: CASSKLAGVNEQFF
size: -; D: TRBD1; V: TRBV28; J: TRBJ1-2; DNA: TGTGCCAGCAATTCTCAGGGGGCAGGGAGCTATGGCTACACCTTC; CDR3: CASNSQGAGSYGYTF
size: -; D: -; V: TRBV6-2/TRBV6-3; J: TRBJ2-3; DNA: TGTGCCAGCAATACTATTACAGATACGCAGTATTTT; CDR3: CASNTITDTQYF
size: many; D: -; V: TRBV29-1; J: TRBJ2-7; DNA: TGCAGCGTTGGACTAGGGAGCTTCGAGCAGTACTTC; CDR3: CSVGLGSFEQYF
size: once; D: -; V: TRBV11-2; J: TRBJ1-2; DNA: TGTGCCAGCAGCTCCCCCCCGGGACATCTTGGCTACACCTTC; CDR3: CASSSPPGHLGYTF
size: -; D: -; V: TRBV7-8; J: TRBJ2-7; DNA: TGTGCCAGCAGCCCTCCGGGACGTCACTACGAGCAGTACTTC; CDR3: CASSPPGRHYEQYF
size: -; D: TRBD1; V: TRBV7-8; J: TRBJ2-1; DNA: TGTGCCAGCAGCTCCCTACTTGACAGGGAATCCTACAATGAGCAGTTCTTC; CDR3: CASSSLLDRESYNEQFF
size: -; D: TRBD2; V: TRBV5-6; J: TRBJ2-1; DNA: TGTGCCAGCAGCTCTCCCGGGACTAGCAGGGGCGGGCAGTTCTTC; CDR3: CASSSPGTSRGGQFF
size: -; D: TRBD2; V: TRBV7-8; J: TRBJ2-5; DNA: TGTGCCAGCAGCTTAGCGCTAGCGGGGGCCTACCAAGAGACCCAGTACTTC; CDR3: CASSLALAGAYQETQYF
size: -; D: -; V: TRBV5-1; J: TRBJ2-5; DNA: TGCGCCAGCAGCCACTCGGGGCCAGAGACCCAGTACTTC; CDR3: CASSHSGPETQYF
size: -; D: TRBD1; V: TRBV5-1; J: TRBJ1-1; DNA: TGCGCCAGCAGCTTACAGGGGGCAATAGGGAACACTGAAGCTTTCTTT; CDR3: CASSLQGAIGNTEAFF
size: -; D: -; V: TRBV15; J: TRBJ1-5; DNA: TGTTCCACCAGCAGAGAGGTCCGTGGGCAGCCCCAGCATTTT; CDR3: CSTSREVRGQPQHF
size: many; D: -; V: TRBV7-2; J: TRBJ1-1; DNA: TGTGCCAGCAGCTTGAAGTGGAACACTGAAGCTTTCTTT; CDR3: CASSLKWNTEAFF
size: -; D: TRBD2; V: TRBV5-5; J: TRBJ2-2; DNA: TGTGCCAGCAGTTCTACCGGGACTACCTACACCGGGGAGCTGTTTTTT; CDR3: CASSSTGTTYTGELFF
size: few; D: TRBD1; V: TRBV29-1; J: TRBJ1-5; DNA: TGCAGCGTTGGGGGAGGGACAGGTGACAATCAGCCCCAGCATTTT; CDR3: CSVGGGTGDNQPQHF
size: -; D: -; V: TRBV20-1; J: TRBJ1-1; DNA: TGCAGTGCTAGAGATCCGGGAGCTTCGAACACTGAAGCTTTCTTT; CDR3: CSARDPGASNTEAFF
size: few; D: -; V: TRBV7-9; J: TRBJ2-1; DNA: TGTGCCAGCAGCTCTCCGGACGGCAATGAGCAGTTCTTC; CDR3: CASSSPDGNEQFF
size: -; D: -; V: TRBV12-3/TRBV12-4; J: TRBJ2-1; DNA: TGTGCCAGCAGCCGTACCAATTCCTACAATGAGCAGTTCTTC; CDR3: CASSRTNSYNEQFF
size: -; D: -; V: TRBV11-2; J: TRBJ2-7; DNA: TGTGCCAGCAGCATCGGGACACCCTCCTACGAGCAGTACTTC; CDR3: CASSIGTPSYEQYF
size: -; D: -; V: TRBV7-2; J: TRBJ1-5; DNA: TGTGCCAGCAGCCCCCTCGGTCTGTCCCAGCATTTT; CDR3: CASSPLGLSQHF
size: -; D: -; V: TRBV5-8; J: TRBJ2-1; DNA: TGTGCCAGCAGCTTCCCACCGGAGGTCTATGAGCAGTTCTTC; CDR3: CASSFPPEVYEQFF
size: many; D: TRBD2; V: TRBV7-2; J: TRBJ2-5; DNA: TGTGCCAGCAGCTTACGGGGGGGCCGGGGGGAGACCCAGTACTTC; CDR3: CASSLRGGRGETQYF
size: few; D: TRBD2; V: TRBV7-8; J: TRBJ2-1; DNA: TGTGCCAGCAGCTCAGCCGGGACTAGGCGCTACGGTGAGCAGTTCTTC; CDR3: CASSSAGTRRYGEQFF
size: many; D: TRBD1; V: TRBV27; J: TRBJ1-1; DNA: TGTGCCAGCAGTAGGGGGACAGTTATGAACACTGAAGCTTTCTTT; CDR3: CASSRGTVMNTEAFF
size: -; D: -; V: TRBV4-1; J: TRBJ1-2; DNA: TGCGCCAGCAGAGACGGTGGGCGAGGCTACACCTTC; CDR3: CASRDGGRGYTF
size: -; D: -; V: TRBV6-6; J: TRBJ1-2; DNA: TGTGCCAGCAGAGCTCGGACAGCCCCGGCACACGTAGCCAACTATGGCTACAACTTC; CDR3: CASRARTAPAHVANYGYNF
size: -; D: -; V: TRBV20-1; J: TRBJ1-2; DNA: TGCAGTGCTAGGTCTCCAGCCTCTACATATGGCTACACCTTC; CDR3: CSARSPASTYGYTF
size: -; D: -; V: TRBV15; J: TRBJ2-7; DNA: TGTGCCACCGGAAAGGACGGACCCTACGAGCAGTACTTC; CDR3: CATGKDGPYEQYF
size: few; D: -; V: TRBV7-9; J: TRBJ2-7; DNA: TGTGCCAGCAGCTTAGTGGTACTCCCGATGGTGTACGAGCAGTACTTC; CDR3: CASSLVVLPMVYEQYF
size: many; D: -; V: TRBV4-1; J: TRBJ1-5; DNA: TGCGCCAGCAGCCAAGATGAGGCTCAGCCCCAGCATTTT; CDR3: CASSQDEAQPQHF
size: few; D: TRBD1; V: TRBV28; J: TRBJ1-2; DNA: TGTGCCAGCAGCACAGGGGGTTCCCTCTATGGCTACACCTTC; CDR3: CASSTGGSLYGYTF
size: -; D: TRBD2; V: TRBV2; J: TRBJ2-5; DNA: TGTGCCAGCAGTAGATCGAGACTAGCAGCGGGGACCCAGTACTTC; CDR3: CASSRSRLAAGTQYF
size: -; D: TRBD2; V: TRBV5-1; J: TRBJ2-7; DNA: TGCGCCAGCAGCTTGGTACCTAGCGGGACCCGTTCCTACGAGCAGTACTTC; CDR3: CASSLVPSGTRSYEQYF
size: -; D: TRBD2; V: TRBV19; J: TRBJ2-7; DNA: TGTGCCAGTAGTGATACTAGCGGGAGGTGCGAGCAGTACTTC; CDR3: CASSDTSGRCEQYF
size: -; D: TRBD2; V: TRBV18; J: TRBJ2-3; DNA: TGTGCCAGCTCACCTATTACATCAAGCGGGACCAGCACAGATACGCAGTATTTT; CDR3: CASSPITSSGTSTDTQYF
size: -; D: -; V: TRBV7-6; J: TRBJ2-1; DNA: TGTGCCAGCAGCTTAGAGAGGGGAATACGCTTCTTC; CDR3: CASSLERGIRFF
size: -; D: TRBD2; V: TRBV27; J: TRBJ2-7; DNA: TGTGCCAGCAGTTCTAGACTAGCGGGGTACGAGCAGTACTTC; CDR3: CASSSRLAGYEQYF
size: -; D: -; V: TRBV28; J: TRBJ2-3; DNA: TGTGCCAGCAGTTTGTTTGGTCGAGATACGCAGTATTTT; CDR3: CASSLFGRDTQYF
size: -; D: -; V: TRBV6-4; J: TRBJ2-3; DNA: TGTGCCAGCAGCCCAAACCAAAACCGTCCAGATACGCAGTATTTT; CDR3: CASSPNQNRPDTQYF
size: -; D: TRBD2; V: TRBV6-8; J: TRBJ2-1; DNA: TGTGCCAGCAGTTACTCGAGCCCGGGACTAGCGGGAGAGTACAATGAGCAGTTCTTC; CDR3: CASSYSSPGLAGEYNEQFF
size: -; D: -; V: TRBV5-4; J: TRBJ2-7; DNA: TGTGCCAGCAGCACGGACACCTTCTCCTACGAGCAGTACTTC; CDR3: CASSTDTFSYEQYF
size: -; D: TRBD1; V: TRBV24-1; J: TRBJ1-5; DNA: TGTGCCACCAGTGAACGAACAGGGGGTTGGGATCAGCCCCAGCATTTT; CDR3: CATSERTGGWDQPQHF
size: -; D: -; V: TRBV11-2; J: TRBJ1-1; DNA: TGTGCCAGCAGCTTTCCGACGGGGCGGGCTGAAGCTTTCTTT; CDR3: CASSFPTGRAEAFF
size: -; D: -; V: TRBV2; J: TRBJ1-1; DNA: TGTGCCAGCACGCGGGGGCAAATTGGCACTGAAGCTTTCTTT; CDR3: CASTRGQIGTEAFF
size: -; D: -; V: TRBV27; J: TRBJ1-2; DNA: TGTGCCAGCACCAGGGCCCCCCGCTATGGCTACACCTTC; CDR3: CASTRAPRYGYTF
size: -; D: -; V: TRBV19; J: TRBJ1-2; DNA: TGTGCCAGTAGATACCTCGGACAGAACTATGGCTACACCTTC; CDR3: CASRYLGQNYGYTF
size: -; D: -; V: TRBV28; J: TRBJ1-2; DNA: TGTGCCAGCAGTCCATCGACAGTGCTCATTGGCTACACCTTC; CDR3: CASSPSTVLIGYTF
size: few; D: -; V: TRBV19; J: TRBJ2-6; DNA: TGTGCCAGTAACTTGGGGAGTGGGGCCAACGTCCTGACTTTC; CDR3: CASNLGSGANVLTF
size: few; D: TRBD1; V: TRBV12-3/TRBV12-4; J: TRBJ1-6; DNA: TGTGCCAGCAGGGGACAGGGTTTGCTTTCACCCCTCCACTTT; CDR3: CASRGQGLLSPLHF
size: once; D: TRBD2; V: TRBV10-3; J: TRBJ2-7; DNA: TGTGCCATCAGTGCCTCACTAGCGTCTTACGAGCAGTACTTC; CDR3: CAISASLASYEQYF
size: -; D: TRBD1; V: TRBV15; J: TRBJ2-3; DNA: TGTGCCACCAGCAGAGCGCACAGGGGGACAGATACGCAGTATTTT; CDR3: CATSRAHRGTDTQYF
size: -; D: TRBD2; V: TRBV10-2; J: TRBJ2-1; DNA: TGCGCCAGCAGTGAAAGCGGGGACTTCGATGAGCAGTTCTTC; CDR3: CASSESGDFDEQFF
size: many; D: TRBD1; V: TRBV28; J: TRBJ1-2; DNA: TGTGCCAGCAGTTTAAGGACAGGCTATGGCTACACCTTC; CDR3: CASSLRTGYGYTF
size: -; D: -; V: TRBV4-1; J: TRBJ2-2; DNA: TGCGCCAGCAGCCAAGGGGATATAGCGGAAGCGAACACCGGGGAGCTGTTTTTT; CDR3: CASSQGDIAEANTGELFF
size: -; D: -; V: TRBV19; J: TRBJ2-2; DNA: TGTGCCAGTAGTTGGTACACCGGGGAGCTGTTTTTT; CDR3: CASSWYTGELFF
size: few; D: -; V: TRBV12-3/TRBV12-4; J: TRBJ2-7; DNA: TGTGCCAGCAGTCCCCGACAGGCCTACGAGCAGTACTTC; CDR3: CASSPRQAYEQYF
size: few; D: -; V: TRBV28; J: TRBJ1-6; DNA: TGTGCCAGCAGTGACCTCCCACCCCTCCACTTT; CDR3: CASSDLPPLHF